This paragraph covers one T cell receptor (beta chain) sequence. Antigen unknown. TCRdb keeps only in-frame clones here, not all; method: immunoSEQ multiplex PCR. Of 25,000 to 35,000 clones listed, roughly 86% are singletons. The sample comes from a study of PD-1 blockade in classical Hodgkin lymphoma. The study, taken as a whole, reports: Diminished baseline TCR diversity has been reported in newly diagnosed patients relative to healthy donors.

Trimming stripped 6 bases from V and 0 bases from J, with 12 bases between. The length of the CDR3 is 14 residues. Germline CDR1 and CDR2: MNHNS and SASEGT. Described time point: cycle 4 day 1 (C4D1), after 6 weeks of nivolumab. In every patient, relapse followed autologous stem cell transplantation, while exposure to brentuximab vedotin differed. The authors purified CD4+ T cells from thawed PBMCs by magnetic negative selection. The sequence was collected from a human donor with classical Hodgkin lymphoma. The V call is TRBV6-1, the J call TRBJ2-7; D might be TRBD1 (5 bases). The sequencing used CD4+ T cells from blood, collected before the fourth cycle of nivolumab. CDR3 protein: CASRTDMYSYEQYF. CDR3 nucleotide sequence: TGTGCCAGCAGGACGGACATGTACTCCTACGAGCAGTACTTC.